This T cell receptor beta chain was observed in a study of cytomegalovirus exposure and HLA in healthy donors. When sampled, the donors appeared nominally healthy, though they likely had unrecorded immune exposures. Worth noting for this clone: Its specificity is unknown.

V lost 2 bases and J 11 bases, leaving 12 bases between the germline ends. The V gene's germline CDR1 is ENHRY and CDR2 SYGVKD. This CDR3 comprises 12 residues. Study conclusions and caveats: There were several of the most significant clusters that appeared linked to common viral pathogens in a later analysis. Sequencing probably produced one cluster of sequence variants that were highly shared. An analysis done earlier found most TCR beta V segments productive about 87% or about 30% of the time.

60 Vbeta and 13 Jbeta primers were used in PCR. The assay was immunoSEQ multiplex PCR, and TCRdb's table has in-frame clones only and misses some. The table has about 150,000 clones, about 80% seen once; the top ten hold around 7.3%. Sequenced: PBMCs. This sequence joins TRBV10-3 and TRBJ1-2; D may be TRBD1 (6 bases). The TCR was taken from a man aged 25-40 years in good health and CMV-seropositive. As DNA, the CDR3 is TGTGCCATCAGTGAGGACAGGACTCGGTACACCTTC. Translation gives CAISEDRTRYTF.